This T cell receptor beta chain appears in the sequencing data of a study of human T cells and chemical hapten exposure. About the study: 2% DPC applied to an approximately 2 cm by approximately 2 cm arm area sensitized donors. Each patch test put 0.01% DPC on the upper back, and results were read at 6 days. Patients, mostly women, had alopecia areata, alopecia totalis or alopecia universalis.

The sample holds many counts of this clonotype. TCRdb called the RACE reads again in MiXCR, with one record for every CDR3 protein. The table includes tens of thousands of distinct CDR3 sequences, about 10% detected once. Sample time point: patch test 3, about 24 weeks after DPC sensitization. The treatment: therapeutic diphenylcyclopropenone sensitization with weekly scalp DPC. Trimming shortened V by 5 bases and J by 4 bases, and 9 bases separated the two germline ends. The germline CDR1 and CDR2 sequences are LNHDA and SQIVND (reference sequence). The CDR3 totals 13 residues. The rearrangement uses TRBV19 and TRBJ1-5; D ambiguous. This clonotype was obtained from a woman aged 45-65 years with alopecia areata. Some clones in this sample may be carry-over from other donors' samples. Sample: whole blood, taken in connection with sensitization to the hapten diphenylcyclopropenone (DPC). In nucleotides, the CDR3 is TGTGCCAGTAGTTTGTCGGCTAATCAGCCCCAGCATTTT. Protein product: CASSLSANQPQHF.